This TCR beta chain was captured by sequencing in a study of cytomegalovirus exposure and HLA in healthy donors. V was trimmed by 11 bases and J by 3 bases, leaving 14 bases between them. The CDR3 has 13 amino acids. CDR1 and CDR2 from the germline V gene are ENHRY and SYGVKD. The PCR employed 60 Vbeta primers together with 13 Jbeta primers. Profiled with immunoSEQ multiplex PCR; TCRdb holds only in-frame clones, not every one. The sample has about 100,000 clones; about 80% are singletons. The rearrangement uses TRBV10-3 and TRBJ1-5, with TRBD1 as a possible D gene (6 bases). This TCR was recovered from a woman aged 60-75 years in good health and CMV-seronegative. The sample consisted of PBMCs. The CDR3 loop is CAAHRDVNQPQHF. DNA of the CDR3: TGTGCCGCCCACAGGGACGTCAATCAGCCCCAGCATTTT.